In this sample, the clone carrying this TCR beta chain turned up many times. Its antigen remains unidentified. This sample stems from a study of T cells in Graves' hyperthyroidism and ophthalmopathy. Study results and caveats: Most clonotypes expanded in thyroid above 0.001 were likewise present in blood.

Amplification of TCR beta CDR3 regions used RNA as the template. RT-PCR in the first round (using the HTBI primer set) targeted the TCR CDR3. MiXCR was run by TCRdb on the multiplex PCR reads, yielding one entry per CDR3 protein. Seen here are 400,000 to 550,000 distinct CDR3 sequences, under 15% observed once, and the top ten hold 15% to 20%. When ophthalmopathy did not progress within 18 months, Graves' hyperthyroidism was considered stable. Newly diagnosed patients aged 18 to 65 had hyperthyroidism of under 2 months' duration. Out of more than 8 ml of fresh peripheral blood came the PBMCs. The CDR3 has 15 residues. V shed 5 bases and J shed 1 base, with 14 bases lying between them. The germline V gene encodes CDR1 SEHNR and CDR2 FQNEAQ (reference sequence).

The V call is TRBV7-9, the J call TRBJ2-5; TRBD2 might be the D (6 bases). The receptor was derived from a young woman with Graves' hyperthyroidism. Input material: blood. The CDR3: CASSLGSRGQETQYF. The CDR3 DNA is TGTGCCAGCAGCCTAGGGTCGCGGGGCCAAGAGACCCAGTACTTC.